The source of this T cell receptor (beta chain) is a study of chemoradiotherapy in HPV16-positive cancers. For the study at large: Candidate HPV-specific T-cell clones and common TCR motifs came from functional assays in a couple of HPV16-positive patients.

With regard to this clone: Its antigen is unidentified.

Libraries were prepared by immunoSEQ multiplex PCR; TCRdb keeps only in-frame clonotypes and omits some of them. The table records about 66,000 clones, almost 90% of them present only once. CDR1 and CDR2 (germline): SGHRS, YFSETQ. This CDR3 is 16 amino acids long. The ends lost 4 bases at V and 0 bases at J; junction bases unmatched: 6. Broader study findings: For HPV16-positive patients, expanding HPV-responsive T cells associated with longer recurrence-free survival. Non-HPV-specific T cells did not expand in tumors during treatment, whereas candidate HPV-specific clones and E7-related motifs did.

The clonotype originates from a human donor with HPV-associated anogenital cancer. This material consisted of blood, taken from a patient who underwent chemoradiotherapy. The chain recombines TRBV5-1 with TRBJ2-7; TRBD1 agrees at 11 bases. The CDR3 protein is CASSPGTGGASYEQYF. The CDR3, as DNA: TGCGCCAGCAGCCCCGGGACAGGGGGGGCCTCCTACGAGCAGTACTTC. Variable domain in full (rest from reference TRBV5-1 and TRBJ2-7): KAGVTQTPRYLIKTRGQQVTLSCSPISGHRSVSWYQQTPGQGLQFLFEYFSETQRNKGNFPGRFSGRQFSNSRSEMNVSTLELGDSALYLCASSPGTGGASYEQYFGPGTRLTVT.